This T cell receptor (beta chain) emerged from a study of T cell responses to AZD1222 COVID-19 vaccine. V lost 8 bases to trimming and J lost 10 bases; unmatched junction nucleotides: 6. CDR1 is LNHDA, CDR2 SQIVND, per germline (reference sequence). The CDR3 totals 12 residues. Here immunoSEQ multiplex PCR was the method, and the copy in TCRdb shows in-frame clones only, minus some. The table shows around 90,000 clones, with about 90% occurring only once. The clonotype originates from an adult in good health. The rearrangement joins TRBV19 to TRBJ2-2; 8 bases map to TRBD1. Source: peripheral blood, taken on day 0 of MenACWY control vaccination. Here the CDR3 reads CASSRGLEELFF. In nucleotides, the CDR3 is TGTGCCAGTTCCAGGGGGCTAGAGGAGCTGTTTTTT.